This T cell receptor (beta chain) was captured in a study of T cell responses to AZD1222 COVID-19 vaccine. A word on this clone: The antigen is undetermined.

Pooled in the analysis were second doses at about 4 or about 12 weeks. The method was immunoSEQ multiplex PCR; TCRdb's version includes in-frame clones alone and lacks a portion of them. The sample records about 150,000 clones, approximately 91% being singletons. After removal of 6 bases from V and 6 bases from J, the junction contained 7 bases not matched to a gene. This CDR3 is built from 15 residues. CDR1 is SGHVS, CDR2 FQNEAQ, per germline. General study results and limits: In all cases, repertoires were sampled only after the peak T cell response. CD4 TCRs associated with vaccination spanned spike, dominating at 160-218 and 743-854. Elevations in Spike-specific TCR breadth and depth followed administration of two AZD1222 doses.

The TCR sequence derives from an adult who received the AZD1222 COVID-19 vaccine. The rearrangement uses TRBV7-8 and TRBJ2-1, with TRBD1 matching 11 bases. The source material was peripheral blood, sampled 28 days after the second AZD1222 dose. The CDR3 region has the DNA TGTGCCAGCAGGCGCCGGACAGGGGGCGGCAATGAGCAGTTCTTC. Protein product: CASRRRTGGGNEQFF.